This T cell receptor (beta chain) emerged from a study of cytomegalovirus exposure and HLA in healthy donors. Germline V CDR1 and CDR2: SGHDT, YYEEEE. The CDR3 spans 14 residues. V was clipped by 1 base and J by 12 bases, with 17 bases between them. Study-wide points: Reports credit the classifier with highly specific, highly sensitive diagnosis of cytomegalovirus status.

PCR amplification relied on 60 Vbeta primers (plus 13 Jbeta primers). Here immunoSEQ multiplex PCR was the method, and the copy in TCRdb shows in-frame clones only, minus some. This sample carries about 130,000 clones, about two thirds of them seen once, and the ten largest clones take around 4%. Regarding this clone: The antigen remains undetermined.

The TCR comes from a man aged 30-40 years in good health and CMV-seronegative. Sequencing was done on a sample of PBMCs. The chain has TRBV5-6 and TRBJ2-1; perhaps TRBD2 as D (6 bases). The DNA for the CDR3 is TGTGCCAGCAGCTTGCGCGGGGTGCCCCTTCCGCAGTTCTTC. Amino acids: CASSLRGVPLPQFF.